Sequencing of this T cell receptor (beta chain) was carried out in a study of T-cell memory formation after mild COVID-19. Whole-study context: The two donors had largely donor-specific TCR clusters.

TCRdb redid the calling of the 5' RACE reads with MiXCR, one entry per CDR3 protein. The table includes hundreds of thousands of distinct CDR3 sequences, about 23% detected once. Of note for this clonotype: The antigen remains undetermined.

Trimming stripped 4 bases from V and 0 bases from J, with 10 bases between. There are 14 residues in the CDR3. From germline, CDR1 is MGHDK and CDR2 SYGVNS. Study-level results: The CD4+ clones that contracted clustered mainly within CM and EM, and the CD8+ clones concentrated in EMRA. Researchers could not confirm that second-wave clones peaking on day 37 targeted SARS-CoV-2.

The receptor was isolated from an adult woman who had mild COVID-19 (a few samples of this study predate the infection). Cell type and time point are not known. The chain has TRBV25-1 and TRBJ2-7, with D unresolved. The sequenced sample was PBMCs or a T cell subset sorted from them (not recorded which). In nucleotides, the CDR3 is TGTGCCAGCAGTGGGGCACTAAGCTCCTACGAGCAGTACTTC. The encoded protein is CASSGALSSYEQYF.